The clone carrying this T cell receptor beta chain has at least ten counts. After removal of 10 bases from V and 8 bases from J, the junction contained 2 bases not matched to a gene. CDR3 length: 13 amino acids. Germline CDR1 and CDR2: ENHRY and SYGVKD. Unique molecular identifiers were built into the TCRbeta library. A single record per CDR3 protein comes from TCRdb applying MiXCR to the PCR reads. The data contain about 240,000 distinct CDR3 sequences, roughly 23% of them singletons. The data were taken from a study of T-cell reconstitution after alpha-beta-depleted transplantation in children. This TCR was sampled from a girl aged 2-15 years with Fanconi anemia, due to receive a stem cell transplant. This specimen was PBMCs, taken before TCRalphabeta/CD19-depleted stem cell transplant. This chain joins TRBV10-3 and TRBJ2-1, with 16 bases matching TRBD2. The CDR3 loop is CATGTSGRDEQFF. The CDR3 DNA sequence: TGTGCCACCGGGACTAGCGGGAGGGATGAGCAGTTCTTC.